The T cell receptor beta chain under discussion was sequenced for a study of blood T cell repertoires in COVID-19 (dated by TCRdb to 2018 to 2021). Some background on the complete study: For ImmuneRACE Cohort 3, a participant was defined as recovered based on two consecutive negative NP/OP PCR tests, clearance by a healthcare professional, or resolution of symptoms. Where available, HLA class I and class II types were obtained from metadata supplied by the sample provider rather than from assay-based typing. The dataset comprised deeply sampled blood TCRbeta repertoires from subjects exposed to, actively infected with, or recovered from COVID-19. Samples from collaborators originated in the United States, Italy and Spain and spanned both the acute and convalescent phases of COVID-19. The material from the prospective study consisted of cDNA or gDNA derived from T cells, B-cell-depleted T cells, or PBMCs. Nearly every sample came with metadata listing a de-identified subject ID, COVID-19 status, age in years and sex. Samples came from the ongoing ImmuneRACE study (first 160 participants) plus 1,254 subjects from 6 global collaborators. The repertoires were made available in a free public database intended to serve as a resource for research on the immune response to SARS-CoV-2. What the work shows at the level of the full study, not this receptor alone: How much clinical and demographic metadata was included differed by source and by participant, and the metadata was provided uncurated.

TCRbeta CDR3 regions were amplified from genomic DNA by means of the immunoSEQ Assay, a bias-controlled multiplex PCR. Turning to the authors' computational methods: Within the assay, amplification of reference gene primers was used to estimate how many nucleated cells each sample contained. To quantify the absolute abundance of each unique TCRbeta CDR3 rearrangement, sequence reads were collapsed and filtered. Productive Simpson clonality was computed per sample as the square root of Simpson's diversity index over productive rearrangements. The clones in this table, taken by TCRdb from immuneACCESS, are in-frame only. Not every clone is retained; where verified, under half of the shortfall comes from an unresolved V gene, and the cause of the rest is unknown. Clone size and V and J calls were adopted from that table, with D and trimming inferred from the DNA. The sample yields under 400,000 clones; 87% were counted once. Of the sample, around 2% falls within the top ten clones.

Enrolling through a virtual design, the prospective study's participants ranged in age from roughly 18 to 95 years and lived across about two dozen United States geographic areas. In the prospective study, cohorts were assigned on the basis of participant-reported clinical history obtained from a screening survey and a study questionnaire. Mobile phlebotomists in the prospective study collected whole blood, serum and a nasopharyngeal or oropharyngeal swab from every participant. Additional blood draws and questionnaires over an approximately two-month period could optionally be provided by prospective study participants. Blood samples from the prospective study were shipped frozen or at room temperature prior to DNA extraction. From the germline V gene, CDR1 is MDHEN and CDR2 is SYDVKM. Trimming at the junction amounts to 6 bases on V and 4 bases on J, and the germline ends lie 15 bases apart. The CDR3 goes from the cysteine to the phenylalanine over 14 residues. Only CDR3 DNA remains: 42 bases, in frame from the first base.

Turning to this clone: Its antigen target is currently unknown. Base quality data are lacking; no much larger clone is found one base away.

The receptor comes from a middle-aged man in a cohort exposed to, infected with or recovered from COVID-19 (not recorded which). The sequence joins TRBV28 to TRBJ1-2; no D gene can be assigned with confidence. The sequenced material came from PBMCs or T cells enriched from blood (not recorded which). The nucleotides read TGTGCCAGCAGCACATTGAAACGCGGCTATGGCTACACCTTC. Translated, it gives CASSTLKRGYGYTF.